Shown below are 28 T cell receptor beta chains from a single sample sequenced in a study of cytomegalovirus exposure and HLA in healthy donors. A multiplex PCR was run with 60 Vbeta primers and 13 Jbeta primers. Profiled with immunoSEQ multiplex PCR; TCRdb holds only in-frame clones, not every one. The profile covers some 180,000 clones, with 85% appearing a single time and about 2.3% taken by the ten largest. Sequenced material: PBMCs. The receptors originated from a woman aged 45-65 years in good health and CMV-seronegative.

The V gene is TRBV19, the J gene TRBJ2-7; 10 nucleotides match TRBD1. Germline-derived CDR1 and CDR2 are LNHDA and SQIVND (reference sequence). The V and J ends lost 6 bases and 6 bases, in that order; junction bases with no gene match: 14. This CDR3 region has 16 residues. CDR3 sequence (DNA): TGTGCCAGTAGCCGAATTCCGGGACAGGGGCGATTCGAGCAGTACTTC. This encodes CASSRIPGQGRFEQYF.

This chain uses TRBV18 with TRBJ2-5, with TRBD1 identical over 8 bases. The J call may be in error: the DNA end matches TRBJ2-7 better. The CDR3 has 15 residues. CDR1 is KGHSH, CDR2 LQKENI, per germline. In DNA, the CDR3 is TGTGCCAGCTCACCTGACAGGGGCCACTCCTACGAGCAGTACTTC. It encodes CASSPDRGHSYEQYF.

The chain links TRBV10-1 to TRBJ1-1; D is perhaps TRBD1 (6 bases). V lost 5 bases and J lost 2, with 12 bases in between. The CDR3 extends over 14 amino acids. Germline V gene data show CDR1 as WNHNN and CDR2 as SYGVQD (reference sequence). The CDR3 nucleotides are TGCGCCAGCAGTTCAGGGGATATCAACACTGAAGCTTTCTTT. Encoded protein: CASSSGDINTEAFF.

The chain joins TRBV6-5 to TRBJ2-1, with 9 bases matching TRBD1. Germline assignment: CDR1 MNHEY and CDR2 SVGAGI. The CDR3 is 14 amino acids. V dropped 8 bases and J dropped 0; count of bases not matched to a gene: 2. The CDR3 DNA reads TGTGCCAGCGGACAGGGGCGCTCCTACAATGAGCAGTTCTTC. Amino acid sequence: CASGQGRSYNEQFF.

J is TRBJ1-4 and V is TRBV5-1; no definite D call. V was pared by 4 bases and J by 5 bases, with 9 bases between. The CDR3 loop spans 13 amino acids. CDR1 and CDR2 (germline): SGHRS, YFSETQ. CDR3 amino acids: CASSPPSNEKLFF. DNA of the CDR3: TGCGCCAGCAGCCCCCCTTCGAATGAAAAACTGTTTTTT.

The chain's CDR3 is CASSPRTGTQETQYF. The CDR3 nucleotides read TGTGCCAGCTCACCTCGGACAGGGACCCAAGAGACCCAGTACTTC. This rearrangement joins TRBV18 to TRBJ2-5; TRBD1 matches 8 bases. V lost 3 bases and J lost 1; bases outside the gene matches: 4. This CDR3 spans 15 amino acids. The germline V gene has CDR1 KGHSH and CDR2 LQKENI.

The chain has TRBV2 and TRBJ2-7, with 7 bases fitting TRBD1. The V and J ends lost 6 bases and 0 bases, in that order; junction bases with no gene match: 5. This CDR3 has 14 residues. Germline assignment: CDR1 SNHLY and CDR2 FYNNEI. CDR3 region: CASRPDRNSYEQYF. CDR3 coding DNA: TGTGCCAGCAGGCCGGACAGGAACTCCTACGAGCAGTACTTC.

The V and J genes are TRBV11-2 and TRBJ2-5; the match to TRBD2 covers 8 bases. The CDR3 totals 14 residues. V lost 4 bases, J lost 6 bases, and 7 bases stayed unmatched. Germline loops: CDR1 SGHAT, CDR2 FQNNGV. Here the CDR3 reads CASSSRTSSQTQYF. CDR3 nucleotide sequence: TGTGCCAGCAGCTCTCGGACTAGCTCTCAGACCCAGTACTTC. Supplemented by reference TRBV11-2 and TRBJ2-5, the full variable domain reads EAGVAQSPRYKIIEKRQSVAFWCNPISGHATLYWYQQILGQGPKLLIQFQNNGVVDDSQLPKDRFSAERLKGVDSTLKIQPAKLEDSAVYLCASSSRTSSQTQYFGPGTRLLVL.

The rearrangement uses TRBV4-1 and TRBJ2-1; D is uncertain. The CDR3 runs 15 residues. V lost 2 bases, J lost 5 bases, and 13 bases lay in between. CDR1 and CDR2 (germline): MGHRA, YSYEKL. The CDR3 nucleotides are TGCGCCAGCAGCCAATCCCCTTACGGTGACAATGAGCAGTTCTTC. Translation gives CASSQSPYGDNEQFF.

V usage is TRBV6-4 and J usage is TRBJ2-3; 7 nucleotides agree with TRBD1. CDR1 and CDR2 (germline): MRHNA, SNTAGT. Trimming cost V 2 bases and J 6 bases; bases outside gene matches: 2. The CDR3 covers 13 residues. The CDR3 spells CASSDRGLDTQYF. The CDR3 DNA follows: TGTGCCAGCAGTGACAGGGGGCTCGATACGCAGTATTTT.

This clone appeared once. The chain employs TRBV18 and TRBJ1-1; D remains ambiguous. The CDR3 length is 16 residues. Germline V gene lookup returns CDR1 KGHSH and CDR2 LQKENI. V lost 5 bases, J lost 1 base, and 17 bases lay in between. The CDR3 coding sequence is TGTGCCAGCTCATCCTCCGGCGGGAAGGGGAACACTGAAGCTTTCTTT. It encodes CASSSSGGKGNTEAFF.

DNA for the CDR3: TGTGCCAGCAGCCTTCTTTGGACAGGGGTACACTCTGGAAACACCATATATTTT. Translation gives CASSLLWTGVHSGNTIYF. V and J are TRBV11-2 and TRBJ1-3; 9 positions agree with TRBD1. The CDR3 spans 18 residues. Germline V gene data show CDR1 as SGHAT and CDR2 as FQNNGV. V dropped 5 bases and J dropped 0; count of bases not matched to a gene: 11.

This chain connects TRBV6-1 to TRBJ1-1; unclear D gene. The CDR3 runs to 14 residues. Germline lookup yields CDR1 MNHNS and CDR2 SASEGT. V dropped 7 bases and J dropped 5 bases, with 17 bases sitting between them. CDR3 region: CASTLSTFRTEAFF. The CDR3 DNA is TGTGCCAGCACCCTATCAACCTTTCGGACTGAAGCTTTCTTT.

This rearrangement joins TRBV2 to TRBJ2-5; 11 bases are a match to TRBD2. Losses at the gene ends were 3 bases for V and 5 bases for J; bases not matched to a gene: 5. The germline V gene has CDR1 SNHLY and CDR2 FYNNEI. This CDR3 is 15 amino acids long. CDR3 DNA: TGTGCCAGCAGTGATGATAGCGGGAGGGCGGAGACCCAGTACTTC. This encodes CASSDDSGRAETQYF. Drawing the rest from reference TRBV2 and TRBJ2-5, the complete variable domain is EPEVTQTPSHQVTQMGQEVILRCVPISNHLYFYWYRQILGQKVEFLVSFYNNEISEKSEIFDDQFSVERPDGSNFTLKIRSTKLEDSAMYFCASSDDSGRAETQYFGPGTRLLVL.

The chain has TRBV6-1 and TRBJ2-2; D may be TRBD1 (6 bases). Germline values: CDR1 MNHNS, CDR2 SASEGT. The CDR3 has 15 residues. Trimming removed 6 bases at V and 2 bases at J, with 13 bases between. The CDR3 loop reads CASRSGAANTGELFF. Here the CDR3 DNA reads TGTGCCAGCAGGTCAGGGGCAGCTAACACCGGGGAGCTGTTTTTT.

CDR3 nucleotides: TGTGCCAGCAGTTACTCGGGCGAGAACACTGAAGCTTTCTTT. It is translated as CASSYSGENTEAFF. This chain links TRBV6-5 with TRBJ1-1; D uncertain. CDR1 and CDR2 (germline): MNHEY, SVGAGI. The length of the CDR3 is 14 residues. The V end lost 0 bases, the J end lost 1 base, and 6 bases lay between the germline ends.

J is TRBJ2-5 and V is TRBV7-2; 8 bases line up with TRBD1. V lost 5 bases, J lost 6 bases, and 2 bases stayed unmatched. This CDR3 region has 12 residues. CDR1 and CDR2 from the germline V gene are SGHTA and FQGNSA. The CDR3 DNA is TGTGCCAGCAGCAGGACAGGGAAGACCCAGTACTTC. Encoded protein: CASSRTGKTQYF.

The V gene is TRBV19, the J gene TRBJ2-7; TRBD1 matches at 8 bases. The V gene's germline CDR1 is LNHDA and CDR2 SQIVND (reference sequence). The CDR3 has 15 residues. J gave up 7 bases and V 3 bases, and 11 bases lay outside the gene matches. The CDR3 spells CASSMQGASLREQYF. The CDR3, as DNA: TGTGCCAGTAGTATGCAGGGGGCGAGCCTTCGGGAGCAGTACTTC.

The rearrangement uses TRBV5-1 and TRBJ2-5, with 9 bases identical to TRBD2. The CDR3 consists of 16 residues. J gave up 1 base and V 4 bases, and 8 bases lay outside the gene matches. CDR1 SGHRS and CDR2 YFSETQ come from the germline V gene. The CDR3 protein is CASSPRLAVLQETQYF. The CDR3 DNA is TGCGCCAGCAGCCCACGACTAGCGGTACTCCAAGAGACCCAGTACTTC. The full variable domain, its missing parts supplied by reference TRBV5-1 and TRBJ2-5, is KAGVTQTPRYLIKTRGQQVTLSCSPISGHRSVSWYQQTPGQGLQFLFEYFSETQRNKGNFPGRFSGRQFSNSRSEMNVSTLELGDSALYLCASSPRLAVLQETQYFGPGTRLLVL.

The chain couples TRBV19 to TRBJ2-7; 9 positions match TRBD2. Trimming cost V 5 bases and J 1 base; bases outside gene matches: 9. Per the germline V gene, CDR1 is LNHDA and CDR2 is SQIVND (reference sequence). CDR3 length: 16 residues. The CDR3 region is CASSPHPAGGSYEQYF. The CDR3, as DNA: TGTGCCAGTAGTCCGCACCCAGCGGGAGGTTCCTACGAGCAGTACTTC. Full variable domain (outside the CDR3, taken from reference TRBV19 and TRBJ2-7): DGGITQSPKYLFRKEGQNVTLSCEQNLNHDAMYWYRQDPGQGLRLIYYSQIVNDFQKGDIAEGYSVSREKKESFPLTVTSAQKNPTAFYLCASSPHPAGGSYEQYFGPGTRLTVT.

This clone was recorded once. The V and J genes are TRBV18 and TRBJ2-3; TRBD2 agrees at 8 bases. The germline V gene has CDR1 KGHSH and CDR2 LQKENI. The CDR3 is made up of 14 amino acids. With V trimmed by 4 bases and J by 6 bases, 6 bases remained unmatched. The CDR3 coding sequence is TGTGCCAGCTCACGAACTAGCGGCAGGGATACGCAGTATTTT. Its translation: CASSRTSGRDTQYF.

CDR3: CASRASSGNTIYF. DNA for the CDR3: TGTGCCAGCAGGGCCAGCTCTGGAAACACCATATATTTT. V and J are TRBV2 and TRBJ1-3; D not certain. Trimming cost V 6 bases and J 0 bases, with 6 bases left between them. The CDR3 contains 13 residues. Germline values: CDR1 SNHLY, CDR2 FYNNEI.

The V call is TRBV30, the J call TRBJ1-2; weak D call: TRBD1 (6 bases). Germline V gene sequence: CDR1 GTSNPN, CDR2 SVGIG (reference sequence). Trimming shortened V by 3 bases and J by 13 bases, and 21 bases separated the two germline ends. The CDR3 covers 13 residues. The CDR3 DNA follows: TGTGCCTGGAGCCCACAGGGTAAAATCGTTGGCACCTTC. Translation: CAWSPQGKIVGTF. Using reference TRBV30 and TRBJ1-2 for the parts outside the CDR3, the full variable domain is SQTIHQWPATLVQPVGSPLSLECTVEGTSNPNLYWYRQAAGRGLQLLFYSVGIGQISSEVPQNLSASRPQDRQFILSSKKLLLSDSGFYLCAWSPQGKIVGTFGSGTRLTVV.

The V and J genes are TRBV11-2 and TRBJ2-1; 7 bases match TRBD2. CDR1 and CDR2 from the germline V gene are SGHAT and FQNNGV. The CDR3 covers 13 residues. V was clipped by 6 bases and J by 4 bases; unmatched bases: 3. Written as DNA, the CDR3 is TGTGCCAGCAGGGGAGCGGGGTACAATGAGCAGTTCTTC. It translates to CASRGAGYNEQFF.

J is TRBJ2-2 and V is TRBV15; possible D gene TRBD1, 5 bases. CDR1 and CDR2 (germline): LNHNV, YYDKDF (reference sequence). The CDR3 extends over 16 amino acids. V lost 0 bases and J 0 bases, leaving 8 bases between the germline ends. CDR3 in amino acids: CATSREKGSNTGELFF. The CDR3 DNA sequence: TGTGCCACCAGCAGAGAGAAGGGGTCGAACACCGGGGAGCTGTTTTTT.

V and J are TRBV7-2 and TRBJ2-3; D remains ambiguous. Germline CDR1 reads SGHTA; CDR2 reads FQGNSA. The V end lost 1 base, the J end lost 0 bases, and 14 bases lay between the germline ends. The CDR3 runs 17 residues. CDR3 region: CASSLVLRLSSTDTQYF. CDR3 DNA: TGTGCCAGCAGCTTAGTACTGCGGCTCTCTAGCACAGATACGCAGTATTTT.

This chain connects TRBV28 to TRBJ1-3; the D is unclear. CDR1 and CDR2 (germline): MDHEN, SYDVKM. Trimming took off 4 bases at V and 0 bases at J, with 4 bases between the two ends. This CDR3 is 13 amino acids long. The CDR3 DNA reads TGTGCCAGCAGTTGGAGCTCTGGAAACACCATATATTTT. It translates to CASSWSSGNTIYF.

The chain employs TRBV19 and TRBJ1-1; a weak D match, TRBD1 (6 bases). The V and J ends lost 9 bases and 4 bases respectively, with 15 bases between them. There are 13 residues in the CDR3. Germline V gene data show CDR1 as LNHDA and CDR2 as SQIVND (reference sequence). CDR3 protein: CASLTQGPTEAFF. Here the CDR3 DNA reads TGTGCCAGCTTGACACAGGGACCCACTGAAGCTTTCTTT.